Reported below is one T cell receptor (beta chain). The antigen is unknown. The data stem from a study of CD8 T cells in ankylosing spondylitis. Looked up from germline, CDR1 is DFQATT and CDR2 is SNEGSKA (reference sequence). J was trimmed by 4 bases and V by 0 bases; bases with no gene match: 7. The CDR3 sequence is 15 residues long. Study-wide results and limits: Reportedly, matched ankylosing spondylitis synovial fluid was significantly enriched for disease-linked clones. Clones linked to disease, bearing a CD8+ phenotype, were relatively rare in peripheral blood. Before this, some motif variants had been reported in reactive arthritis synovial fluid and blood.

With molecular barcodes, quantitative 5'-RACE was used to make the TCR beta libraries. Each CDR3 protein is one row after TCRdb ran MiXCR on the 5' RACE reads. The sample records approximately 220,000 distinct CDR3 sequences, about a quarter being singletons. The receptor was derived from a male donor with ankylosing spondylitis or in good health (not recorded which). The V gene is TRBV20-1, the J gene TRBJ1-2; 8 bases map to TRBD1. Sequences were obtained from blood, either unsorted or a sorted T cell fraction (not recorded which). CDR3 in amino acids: CSARDPGGAGYGYTF. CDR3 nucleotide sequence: TGCAGTGCTAGAGATCCAGGGGGCGCGGGCTATGGCTACACCTTC.